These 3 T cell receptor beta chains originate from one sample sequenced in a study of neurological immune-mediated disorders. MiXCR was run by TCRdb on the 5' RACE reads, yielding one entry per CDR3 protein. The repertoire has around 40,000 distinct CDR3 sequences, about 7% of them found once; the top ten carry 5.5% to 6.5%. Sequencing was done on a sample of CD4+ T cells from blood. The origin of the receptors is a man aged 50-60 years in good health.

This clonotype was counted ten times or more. CDR3 protein: CSARDRAGANVLTF. The CDR3, as DNA: TGCAGTGCTAGAGACAGGGCTGGGGCCAACGTCCTGACTTTC. The gene calls are TRBV20-1 and TRBJ2-6, with a possible D match to TRBD1 (5 bases). Trimming took 0 bases from V and 2 from J, leaving 5 bases between them. CDR1 DFQATT and CDR2 SNEGSKA come from the germline V gene (reference sequence). The CDR3 is 14 residues long.

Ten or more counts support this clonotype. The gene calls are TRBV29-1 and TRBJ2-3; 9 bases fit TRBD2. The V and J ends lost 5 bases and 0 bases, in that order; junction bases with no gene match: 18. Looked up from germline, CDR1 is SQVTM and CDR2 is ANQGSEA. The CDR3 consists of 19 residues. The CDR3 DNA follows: TGCAGCGTTTTCCTGGTGGGCGGGAGGGCCTCTCCTAGCACAGATACGCAGTATTTT. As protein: CSVFLVGGRASPSTDTQYF.

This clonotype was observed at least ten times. The CDR3 is CASSRNDPGTGIGETQYF. Here the CDR3 DNA reads TGTGCCAGCTCACGGAATGATCCCGGGACAGGGATTGGGGAGACCCAGTACTTC. The rearrangement links TRBV18 to TRBJ2-5; 9 nucleotides line up with TRBD1. This CDR3 region has 18 residues. With V trimmed by 4 bases and J by 5 bases, 17 bases remained unmatched. Germline assignment: CDR1 KGHSH and CDR2 LQKENI.